The rows below give T cell receptor beta chains drawn from one sample of a study of cytomegalovirus exposure and HLA in healthy donors. Method: immunoSEQ multiplex PCR; TCRdb's copy keeps in-frame clones and lacks some. The sample holds more than 140,000 clones, approximately 91% seen once. Sequencing was carried out using PBMCs. The receptor set was obtained from a young woman in good health and CMV-seropositive. Both conserved end residues are part of each CDR3. The order of the fields is D gene, V gene, clone size, J gene, CDR3 protein, CDR3 DNA. D genes are given only for firm matches. Size tells how often a clone was seen (once, few, many) or the class of an expanded clone, and some rows leave it out.

TRBD2,TRBV25-1,.,TRBJ2-1,CASRGNGGREVSYNEQFF,TGTGCCAGCAGAGGAAACGGGGGGCGGGAGGTAAGCTACAATGAGCAGTTCTTC
.,TRBV30,.,TRBJ2-1,CAWSGTREEQFF,TGTGCCTGGAGTGGGACTCGGGAGGAGCAGTTCTTC
TRBD1,TRBV28,once,TRBJ2-7,CATDTGAEAYEQYF,TGTGCCACCGATACAGGGGCCGAAGCCTACGAGCAGTACTTC
TRBD1,TRBV4-3,.,TRBJ1-4,CASSPSDRDRGRLGEKLFF,TGCGCCAGCAGCCCTTCTGACCGGGACAGGGGGCGGCTGGGTGAAAAACTGTTTTTT
TRBD2,TRBV13,few,TRBJ2-7,CASSTGGSYEQYF,TGTGCCAGTTCAACGGGAGGGTCCTACGAGCAGTACTTC
TRBD2,TRBV5-1,.,TRBJ2-3,CASTPGLLGTDTQYF,TGCGCCAGCACGCCGGGACTACTTGGCACAGATACGCAGTATTTT
TRBD2,TRBV6-5,.,TRBJ2-7,CASKRGLAASYEQYF,TGTGCCAGCAAACGGGGCCTAGCGGCCTCCTACGAGCAGTACTTC
.,TRBV5-4,.,TRBJ2-1,CASSPLGLQLGDEQFF,TGTGCCAGCAGCCCCCTGGGACTTCAACTAGGGGATGAGCAGTTCTTC
.,TRBV6-5,.,TRBJ2-3,CASSSQVFTDTQYF,TGTGCCAGCAGCTCGCAGGTTTTCACAGATACGCAGTATTTT
.,TRBV19,few,TRBJ2-7,CASSTTGSSYEQYF,TGTGCCAGTAGTACCACAGGGAGCTCCTACGAGCAGTACTTC
.,TRBV6-5,.,TRBJ2-3,CASTPAGGWTDTQYF,TGTGCCAGCACCCCGGCCGGAGGTTGGACAGATACGCAGTATTTT
.,TRBV19,.,TRBJ1-1,CASTIRGLGANTEAFF,TGTGCCAGTACCATCCGGGGTTTGGGGGCGAACACTGAAGCTTTCTTT
.,TRBV5-4,.,TRBJ2-1,CASVSGNEQFF,TGTGCCAGCGTTTCGGGCAATGAGCAGTTCTTC
TRBD1,TRBV11-2,once,TRBJ1-5,CASSLGTGGGNQPQHF,TGTGCCAGCAGCTTAGGGACAGGGGGCGGCAATCAGCCCCAGCATTTT
TRBD2,TRBV5-4,.,TRBJ2-7,CASSTFTSGPYEQYF,TGTGCCAGCAGCACCTTCACTAGCGGGCCCTACGAGCAGTACTTC
.,TRBV6-5,.,TRBJ2-7,CASSYRSSPYEQYF,TGTGCCAGCAGTTACAGGAGTTCCCCCTACGAGCAGTACTTC
.,TRBV7-9,once,TRBJ2-7,CASTLLEGEEQYF,TGTGCCAGCACCCTATTGGAAGGGGAAGAGCAGTACTTC
TRBD1,TRBV6-1,.,TRBJ2-7,CASTLGGQGGREQYF,TGTGCCAGCACCCTAGGGGGACAGGGTGGTCGCGAGCAGTACTTC
TRBD1,TRBV6-5,.,TRBJ1-2,CASSYDRGFTDGYTF,TGTGCCAGCAGTTACGACAGGGGGTTTACGGATGGCTACACCTTC
TRBD2,TRBV11-3,.,TRBJ2-4,CASSLDPTSGRVGTKNIQYF,TGTGCCAGCAGCTTAGATCCTACTAGCGGGAGGGTGGGAACCAAAAACATTCAGTACTTC
TRBD1,TRBV28,.,TRBJ1-2,CASSPPPVTGDGYTF,TGTGCCAGCAGTCCCCCTCCGGTGACAGGGGATGGCTACACCTTC
.,TRBV6-1,few,TRBJ1-2,CASSEANSRGYTF,TGTGCCAGCAGTGAAGCGAACAGCAGGGGCTACACCTTC
TRBD1,TRBV11-1,.,TRBJ2-5,CASSATGGGGQETQYF,TGTGCCAGCAGCGCCACAGGGGGCGGAGGCCAAGAGACCCAGTACTTC
.,TRBV28,.,TRBJ2-7,CASSPPRYEQYF,TGTGCCAGCAGTCCCCCCCGGTACGAGCAGTACTTC
.,TRBV10-3,.,TRBJ1-1,CAISESAGPDTEAFF,TGTGCCATCAGTGAGTCGGCAGGGCCGGACACTGAAGCTTTCTTT
.,TRBV19,.,TRBJ2-7,CASTRGEQYF,TGTGCCAGTACCCGGGGGGAGCAGTACTTC
TRBD1,TRBV27,few,TRBJ2-3,CASSLVQGEVNTQYF,TGTGCCAGCAGTTTAGTACAGGGGGAAGTGAATACGCAGTATTTT
.,TRBV13,many,TRBJ2-5,CASSLAGEYQETQYF,TGTGCCAGCAGCTTAGCGGGAGAGTACCAAGAGACCCAGTACTTC
TRBD1,TRBV9,.,TRBJ2-1,CASSAAVISQGDEQFF,TGTGCCAGCAGCGCCGCGGTAATCTCCCAGGGGGATGAGCAGTTCTTC